These T cell receptor beta chains were read from a single sample in a study of blood T cell repertoires in COVID-19. Some clones are missing from TCRdb's copy, which holds only in-frame ones; the method was immunoSEQ multiplex PCR. The sample carries approximately 49,000 clones, 68% recorded once. Sequencing input: peripheral blood. Receptors originate from a woman in her 70s with acute or convalescent COVID-19. CDR3s include the opening cysteine and the closing phenylalanine or tryptophan. Fields, in order: J gene, clone size, D gene, V gene, CDR3 DNA, CDR3 protein. The D gene is left open where the match is weak. Not every row has a clone size; where given, it reads once, few, many or a size class.

TRBJ2-2 | . | . | TRBV14 | TGTGCCAGCAGCCAACGACTAGCCGGGGAGCTGTTTTTT | CASSQRLAGELFF
TRBJ2-5 | few | TRBD2 | TRBV5-8 | TGTGCCAGCAGCTCCAGGGGGACTAGCGGCCAAGAGACCCAGTACTTC | CASSSRGTSGQETQYF
TRBJ2-3 | . | TRBD2 | TRBV30 | TGTGCCTGTCCAGCGGGATCCACAGATACGCAGTATTTT | CACPAGSTDTQYF
TRBJ2-5 | once | . | TRBV12-5 | TGTGCTAGTGGACCGGGGGGCGGGTCCTCGAGGGAAGAGACCCAGTACTTC | CASGPGGGSSREETQYF
TRBJ2-3 | . | . | TRBV7-3 | TGTGCCAGCAGCTCCCTCGGAGGTCAAGATACGCAGTATTTT | CASSSLGGQDTQYF
TRBJ1-1 | . | . | TRBV28 | TGTGCCACAGCCAGGGGTATGAACACTGAAGCTTTCTTT | CATARGMNTEAFF
TRBJ2-7 | . | TRBD2 | TRBV6-6 | TGTGCCAGCAGAGATTCGGGGGGTTCCTACGAGCAGTACTTC | CASRDSGGSYEQYF
TRBJ1-5 | . | . | TRBV7-8 | TGTGCCAGCAGTCCTTCGGCGGGTCAGCCCCAGCATTTT | CASSPSAGQPQHF
TRBJ1-1 | . | . | TRBV5-1 | TGCGCCAGCAGCTTAGAGGGTGAAAACACTGAAGCTTTCTTT | CASSLEGENTEAFF
TRBJ1-5 | . | . | TRBV5-8 | TGTGCCAGCAGCTCTCTAACCCAGCCCCAGCATTTT | CASSSLTQPQHF
TRBJ2-3 | few | TRBD2 | TRBV13 | TGTGCCAGCAGCTTAGAACTAGCGGGACATACGCAGTATTTT | CASSLELAGHTQYF